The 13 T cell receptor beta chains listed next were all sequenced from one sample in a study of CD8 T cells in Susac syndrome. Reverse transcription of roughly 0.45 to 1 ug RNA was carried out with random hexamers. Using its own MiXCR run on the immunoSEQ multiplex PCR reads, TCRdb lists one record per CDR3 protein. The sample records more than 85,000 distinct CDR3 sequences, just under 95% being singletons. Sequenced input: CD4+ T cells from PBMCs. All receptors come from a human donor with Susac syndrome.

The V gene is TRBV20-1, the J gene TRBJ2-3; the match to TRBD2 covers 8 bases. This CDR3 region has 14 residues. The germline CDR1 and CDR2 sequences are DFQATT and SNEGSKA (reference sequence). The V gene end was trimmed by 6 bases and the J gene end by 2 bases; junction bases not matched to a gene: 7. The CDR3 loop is CSAPGLAATDTQYF. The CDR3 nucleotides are TGCAGTGCCCCTGGACTAGCTGCCACAGATACGCAGTATTTT.

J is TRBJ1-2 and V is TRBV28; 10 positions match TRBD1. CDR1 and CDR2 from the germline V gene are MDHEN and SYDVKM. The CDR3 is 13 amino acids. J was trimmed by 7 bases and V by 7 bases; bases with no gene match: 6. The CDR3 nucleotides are TGTGCCAGCACCCCGGGGGACAGGGGTGGCTACACCTTC. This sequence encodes CASTPGDRGGYTF.

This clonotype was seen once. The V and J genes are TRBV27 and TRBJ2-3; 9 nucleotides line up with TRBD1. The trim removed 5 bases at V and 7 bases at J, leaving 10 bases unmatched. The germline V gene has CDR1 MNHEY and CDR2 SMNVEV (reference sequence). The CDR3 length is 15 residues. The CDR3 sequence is CASSKGQGRVHTQYF. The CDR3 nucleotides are TGTGCCAGCAGTAAAGGACAGGGGAGAGTGCATACGCAGTATTTT.

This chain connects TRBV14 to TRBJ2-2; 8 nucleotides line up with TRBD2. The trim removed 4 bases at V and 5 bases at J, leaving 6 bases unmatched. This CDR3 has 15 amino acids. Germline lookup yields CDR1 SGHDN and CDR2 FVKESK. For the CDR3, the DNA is TGTGCCAGCAGCCCCCGACGGGGGGGAACCGGGGAGCTGTTTTTT. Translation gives CASSPRRGGTGELFF.

CDR3 region: CASSVEGQGFYGYTF. The CDR3 bases are TGTGCCAGCAGCGTAGAGGGACAGGGGTTTTATGGCTACACCTTC. This chain links TRBV9 with TRBJ1-2, with 10 bases identical to TRBD1. This CDR3 comprises 15 residues. Germline lookup yields CDR1 SGDLS and CDR2 YYNGEE. With 0 bases clipped from V and 5 bases from J, the junction kept 4 bases outside the gene matches.

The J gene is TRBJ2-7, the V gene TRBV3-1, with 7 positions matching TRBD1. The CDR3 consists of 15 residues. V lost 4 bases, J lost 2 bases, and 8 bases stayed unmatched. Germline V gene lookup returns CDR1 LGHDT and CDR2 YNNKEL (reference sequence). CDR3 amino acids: CASSLSWDSAYEQYF. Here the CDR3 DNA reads TGTGCCAGCAGCCTATCATGGGACAGCGCCTACGAGCAGTACTTC.

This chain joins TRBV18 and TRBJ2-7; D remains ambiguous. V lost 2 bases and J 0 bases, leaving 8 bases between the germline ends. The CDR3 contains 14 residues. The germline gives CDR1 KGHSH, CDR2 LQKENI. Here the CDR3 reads CASSPAFSSYEQYF. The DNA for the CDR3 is TGTGCCAGCTCACCAGCCTTTAGCTCCTACGAGCAGTACTTC.

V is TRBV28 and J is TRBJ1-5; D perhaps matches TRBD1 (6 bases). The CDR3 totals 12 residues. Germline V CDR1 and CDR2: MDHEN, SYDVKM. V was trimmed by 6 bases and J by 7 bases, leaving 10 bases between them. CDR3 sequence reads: CASRDSGQPQHF. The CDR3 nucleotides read TGTGCCAGCAGGGACAGCGGGCAGCCCCAGCATTTT.

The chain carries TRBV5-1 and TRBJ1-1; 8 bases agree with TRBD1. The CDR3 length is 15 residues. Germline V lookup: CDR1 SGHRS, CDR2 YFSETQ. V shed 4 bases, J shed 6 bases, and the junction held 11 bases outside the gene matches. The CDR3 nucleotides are TGCGCCAGCAGCCTCGAACAGGGGGGGAGGCCTGAAGCTTTCTTT. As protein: CASSLEQGGRPEAFF.

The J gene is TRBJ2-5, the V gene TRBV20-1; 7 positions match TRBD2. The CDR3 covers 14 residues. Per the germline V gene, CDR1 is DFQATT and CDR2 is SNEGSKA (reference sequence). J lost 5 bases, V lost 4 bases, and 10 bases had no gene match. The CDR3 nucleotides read TGCAGTGCTACCGGACTAGTTGGTCGGGAGACCCAGTACTTC. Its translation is CSATGLVGRETQYF.

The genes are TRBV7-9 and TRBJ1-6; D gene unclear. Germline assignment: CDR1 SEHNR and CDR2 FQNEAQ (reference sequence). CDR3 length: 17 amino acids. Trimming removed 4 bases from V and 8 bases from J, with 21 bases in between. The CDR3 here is CASSSQEYEGIHSPLHF. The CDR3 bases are TGTGCCAGCAGCTCCCAGGAGTATGAAGGGATACATTCACCCCTCCACTTT. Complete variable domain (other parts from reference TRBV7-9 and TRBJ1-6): DTGVSQNPRHKITKRGQNVTFRCDPISEHNRLYWYRQTLGQGPEFLTYFQNEAQLEKSRLLSDRFSAERPKGSFSTLEIQRTEQGDSAMYLCASSSQEYEGIHSPLHFGNGTRLTVT.

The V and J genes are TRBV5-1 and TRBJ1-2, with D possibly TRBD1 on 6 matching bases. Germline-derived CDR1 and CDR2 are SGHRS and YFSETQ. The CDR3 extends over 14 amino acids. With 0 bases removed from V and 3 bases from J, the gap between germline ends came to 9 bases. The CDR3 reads CASSLEGQHYGYTF. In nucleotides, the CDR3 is TGCGCCAGCAGCTTGGAAGGACAGCACTATGGCTACACCTTC.

The CDR3 reads CASSVGRGTEAFF. The DNA for the CDR3 is TGTGCCAGCAGCGTAGGCAGGGGCACTGAAGCTTTCTTT. The chain couples TRBV9 to TRBJ1-1, with D possibly matching TRBD1 (6 bases). Germline V gene lookup returns CDR1 SGDLS and CDR2 YYNGEE. The CDR3 is made up of 13 amino acids. Trimming took off 0 bases at V and 4 bases at J, with 7 bases between the two ends.